These T cell receptor beta chains were read from a single sample in a study of metastatic and nonmetastatic thyroid tumors. TCRdb re-called clones via MiXCR from the PCR reads. The profile shows 30,000 to 35,000 clones, over 12% of them singletons. Sequenced material: blood. Source of these receptors: a male donor with papillary thyroid cancer or a benign thyroid nodule (not recorded which). Some clones in this sample may be carry-over from other donors' samples. The CDR3 runs from the conserved cysteine through the conserved F or W. The D gene is left open where the match is weak. For some rows the clone size is stated as once, few or many, or as a class when expanded; others skip it.

V gene: TRBV2
clone size: many
J gene: TRBJ1-4
D gene: NA
CDR3 DNA: TGTGCCAGCAGTGGGAGTAATGAAAAACTGTTTTTT
CDR3 protein: CASSGSNEKLFF

V gene: TRBV11-2
clone size: many
J gene: TRBJ2-1
D gene: NA
CDR3 DNA: TGTGCCAGCAGCTTAGACTTCGGGATGAGCTCCTACAATGAGCAGTTCTTC
CDR3 protein: CASSLDFGMSSYNEQFF

V gene: TRBV28
clone size: many
J gene: TRBJ2-3
D gene: NA
CDR3 DNA: TGTGCCAGCGACACAGGGCTTAGCACAGATACGCAGTATTTT
CDR3 protein: CASDTGLSTDTQYF

V gene: TRBV11-2
clone size: many
J gene: TRBJ2-1
D gene: TRBD2
CDR3 DNA: TGTGCCAGCAGCTTAGGTGCGACTAGCGCCTACAATGAGCAGTTCTTC
CDR3 protein: CASSLGATSAYNEQFF

V gene: TRBV3-1
clone size: many
J gene: TRBJ1-5
D gene: NA
CDR3 DNA: TGTGCCAGCAGTAGGGGTACTAGCAATCAGCCCCAGCATTTT
CDR3 protein: CASSRGTSNQPQHF

V gene: TRBV6-2/TRBV6-3
clone size: many
J gene: TRBJ2-7
D gene: TRBD2
CDR3 DNA: TGTGCCAGCAGTAGAACTACTAGCGGTGCCTACGAGCAGTACTTC
CDR3 protein: CASSRTTSGAYEQYF

V gene: TRBV12-3/TRBV12-4
clone size: many
J gene: TRBJ2-3
D gene: TRBD2
CDR3 DNA: TGTGCCAGCAGTAGATACCAGGGGACTAGCGGAATCACAGATACGCAGTATTTT
CDR3 protein: CASSRYQGTSGITDTQYF

V gene: TRBV6-1
clone size: many
J gene: TRBJ2-1
D gene: NA
CDR3 DNA: TGTGCCAGCCGCACGAGGGAGCGATCCTACAATGAGCAGTTCTTC
CDR3 protein: CASRTRERSYNEQFF

V gene: TRBV10-3
clone size: many
J gene: TRBJ2-7
D gene: TRBD2
CDR3 DNA: TGTGCCATCGGGACTAGCGCCTCCTACGAGCAGTACTTC
CDR3 protein: CAIGTSASYEQYF

V gene: TRBV7-2
clone size: many
J gene: TRBJ2-7
D gene: NA
CDR3 DNA: TGTGCCAGCAGCTTAGGCGTCGGCTACGAGCAGTACTTC
CDR3 protein: CASSLGVGYEQYF

V gene: TRBV7-8
clone size: many
J gene: TRBJ2-7
D gene: NA
CDR3 DNA: TGTGCCAGCAGCCCGGGTCTGAGGGGAGAGCAGTACTTC
CDR3 protein: CASSPGLRGEQYF

V gene: TRBV7-3
clone size: many
J gene: TRBJ2-1
D gene: NA
CDR3 DNA: TGTGCCAGCAGCCCGGGTGGGCTCTCCTACAATGAGCAGTTCTTC
CDR3 protein: CASSPGGLSYNEQFF

V gene: TRBV27
clone size: many
J gene: TRBJ2-7
D gene: TRBD1
CDR3 DNA: TGTGCCAGCAGTTTAGCGAACAGGGGGCCCTACGAGCAGTACTTC
CDR3 protein: CASSLANRGPYEQYF

V gene: TRBV14
clone size: many
J gene: TRBJ2-3
D gene: TRBD2
CDR3 DNA: TGTGCCAGCAGCCAGGGTAGCGGGAGGTATACGCAGTATTTT
CDR3 protein: CASSQGSGRYTQYF

V gene: TRBV7-2
clone size: many
J gene: TRBJ2-7
D gene: NA
CDR3 DNA: TGTGCCAGCAGCGTTAGAGACACCAACCTCTACGAGCAGTACTTC
CDR3 protein: CASSVRDTNLYEQYF

V gene: TRBV4-2
clone size: many
J gene: TRBJ2-7
D gene: TRBD1
CDR3 DNA: TGTGCCAGCAGCCAAGGGCCTACGGGACAGGGGGCGAACTACGAGCAGTACTTC
CDR3 protein: CASSQGPTGQGANYEQYF

V gene: TRBV7-8
clone size: many
J gene: TRBJ2-3
D gene: NA
CDR3 DNA: TGTGCCAGCAGCTCCTTGGGGAGAACAGATACGCAGTATTTT
CDR3 protein: CASSSLGRTDTQYF

V gene: TRBV7-3
clone size: many
J gene: TRBJ2-2
D gene: NA
CDR3 DNA: TGTGCCTTAAATAAGATGGGGACTTCCGGGGAGCTGTTTTTT
CDR3 protein: CALNKMGTSGELFF

V gene: TRBV7-2
clone size: many
J gene: TRBJ2-5
D gene: NA
CDR3 DNA: TGTGCCAGCAGCTCTAGGGTCCAAGAGACCCAGTACTTC
CDR3 protein: CASSSRVQETQYF

V gene: TRBV14
clone size: many
J gene: TRBJ2-7
D gene: NA
CDR3 DNA: TGTGCCAGCAGCCAAGGTTGGAACACCTTCTACGAGCAGTACTTC
CDR3 protein: CASSQGWNTFYEQYF

V gene: TRBV19
clone size: many
J gene: TRBJ1-1
D gene: TRBD1
CDR3 DNA: TGTGCCAGTAGTCAGGGACAGGGGCAAACGATGAACACTGAAGCTTTCTTT
CDR3 protein: CASSQGQGQTMNTEAFF

V gene: TRBV30
clone size: NA
J gene: TRBJ2-5
D gene: NA
CDR3 DNA: TGTGCCACGACCTTGGGGGAGACCCAGTACTTC
CDR3 protein: CATTLGETQYF

V gene: TRBV2
clone size: few
J gene: TRBJ2-1
D gene: NA
CDR3 DNA: TGTGCCAGCAGTGCCGTTGGGGTGAATGAGCAGTTCTTC
CDR3 protein: CASSAVGVNEQFF

V gene: TRBV25-1
clone size: many
J gene: TRBJ2-7
D gene: TRBD2
CDR3 DNA: TGTGCCAGCAGTGAATATGGTGGCGGGAGAGGCGACGAGCAGTACTTC
CDR3 protein: CASSEYGGGRGDEQYF

V gene: TRBV6-5
clone size: NA
J gene: TRBJ1-6
D gene: TRBD1
CDR3 DNA: TGTGTCAGCAGTTACTTGGGGACAGATAATAATTCACCCCTCCACTTT
CDR3 protein: CVSSYLGTDNNSPLHF

V gene: TRBV28
clone size: many
J gene: TRBJ2-5
D gene: NA
CDR3 DNA: TGTGCCAGCAGTTTAACAGGGTTTGAGGAGACCCAGTACTTC
CDR3 protein: CASSLTGFEETQYF

V gene: TRBV6-9
clone size: few
J gene: TRBJ2-3
D gene: NA
CDR3 DNA: TGTGCCAGCAGATACCGCGGGTGCCTGATAGGGACAGATACGCAGTATTTT
CDR3 protein: CASRYRGCLIGTDTQYF

V gene: TRBV3-1
clone size: many
J gene: TRBJ1-3
D gene: NA
CDR3 DNA: TGTGCCAGCAGTCCCGGCCAGCCAGACTCTGGAAACACCATATATTTT
CDR3 protein: CASSPGQPDSGNTIYF

V gene: TRBV11-2
clone size: many
J gene: TRBJ2-7
D gene: NA
CDR3 DNA: TGTGCCAGCAGCAGGGGACCTAGTTGGGGCGACCACGAGCAGTACTTC
CDR3 protein: CASSRGPSWGDHEQYF

V gene: TRBV7-9
clone size: many
J gene: TRBJ1-2
D gene: NA
CDR3 DNA: TGTGCCAGCAGCTCCCGGCCGACCTATGGCTACACCTTC
CDR3 protein: CASSSRPTYGYTF

V gene: TRBV28
clone size: NA
J gene: TRBJ2-5
D gene: TRBD1
CDR3 DNA: TGTGCCAGCAGCTTGACCGGGACAGGGGGTGAGGAGACCCAGTACTTC
CDR3 protein: CASSLTGTGGEETQYF

V gene: TRBV28
clone size: many
J gene: TRBJ2-7
D gene: TRBD1
CDR3 DNA: TGTGCCAGTTCCGGGACAGGGTCTTCCTACGAGCAGTACTTC
CDR3 protein: CASSGTGSSYEQYF

V gene: TRBV19
clone size: many
J gene: TRBJ1-2
D gene: NA
CDR3 DNA: TGTGCCAGTAGTATCGGAGACGAGGGTGGCTACACCTTC
CDR3 protein: CASSIGDEGGYTF

V gene: TRBV20-1
clone size: NA
J gene: TRBJ2-2
D gene: NA
CDR3 DNA: TGCAGTGCTAGAGATCTAAAGCGGTACGCGAACACCGGGGAGCTGTCTTTT
CDR3 protein: CSARDLKRYANTGELSF

V gene: TRBV7-8
clone size: many
J gene: TRBJ2-3
D gene: NA
CDR3 DNA: TGTGCCAGCAGCTTAGTTACCACAGATACGCAGTATTTT
CDR3 protein: CASSLVTTDTQYF

V gene: TRBV28
clone size: few
J gene: TRBJ1-2
D gene: NA
CDR3 DNA: TGTGCCAGCAGTTCGTTGGGACACGACTATGGCTACACCTTC
CDR3 protein: CASSSLGHDYGYTF

V gene: TRBV4-3
clone size: NA
J gene: TRBJ2-6
D gene: NA
CDR3 DNA: TGCGCCAGCAGCACGAGGAAAGGGACCTCCTCTGGGGCCAACGTCCTGACTTTC
CDR3 protein: CASSTRKGTSSGANVLTF

V gene: TRBV30
clone size: many
J gene: TRBJ1-4
D gene: NA
CDR3 DNA: TGTGCCTGGATGGGTGAAAAACTGTTTTTT
CDR3 protein: CAWMGEKLFF

V gene: TRBV7-2
clone size: many
J gene: TRBJ2-3
D gene: TRBD2
CDR3 DNA: TGTGCCAGCAGCTACCGGGCGGGAGAGACAGATACGCAGTATTTT
CDR3 protein: CASSYRAGETDTQYF

V gene: TRBV6-5
clone size: few
J gene: TRBJ2-7
D gene: NA
CDR3 DNA: TGTGCCAGCAGTTACCTGGGAGACTCCTACGAGCAGTACTTC
CDR3 protein: CASSYLGDSYEQYF

V gene: TRBV3-1
clone size: many
J gene: TRBJ2-4
D gene: NA
CDR3 DNA: TGTGCCAGCAGCCAAGGGGCAGCAGCCAAAAACATTCAGTACTTC
CDR3 protein: CASSQGAAAKNIQYF

V gene: TRBV19
clone size: many
J gene: TRBJ2-2
D gene: NA
CDR3 DNA: TGTGCCAGTAGTATGATGAGACCAAACACCGGGGAGCTGTTTTTT
CDR3 protein: CASSMMRPNTGELFF

V gene: TRBV2
clone size: many
J gene: TRBJ2-1
D gene: NA
CDR3 DNA: TGTGCCAGCAGTTTACGGACTAGCAGGGGGAACAATGAGCAGTTCTTC
CDR3 protein: CASSLRTSRGNNEQFF

V gene: TRBV20-1
clone size: NA
J gene: TRBJ1-1
D gene: TRBD1
CDR3 DNA: TGCAGTACTAGAGGACAGGGGAACACTGTAGCTTTCTTT
CDR3 protein: CSTRGQGNTVAFF

V gene: TRBV24-1
clone size: many
J gene: TRBJ2-1
D gene: NA
CDR3 DNA: TGTGCCACTAGTGGGATGGGCATCAATGAGCAGTTCTTC
CDR3 protein: CATSGMGINEQFF

V gene: TRBV11-3
clone size: many
J gene: TRBJ2-5
D gene: NA
CDR3 DNA: TGTGCCAGCAGCTTAGGTCGAGGTATAAGTCCAAGTGGGAAGACCCAGTACTTC
CDR3 protein: CASSLGRGISPSGKTQYF